This entry concerns a single T cell receptor beta chain. The protocol was immunoSEQ multiplex PCR, while the TCRdb copy is restricted to in-frame clones and leaves out a portion. The table lists fewer than 75,000 clones, roughly 84% of them singletons. The sample is drawn from a study of radiotherapy plus CTLA-4 blockade in lung cancer. Overall study context: Objective responses were documented in approximately 18% of patients, with disease control in 25% to 35%.

The CDR3 contains 18 residues. Trimming shortened V by 0 bases and J by 3 bases, and 17 bases separated the two germline ends. The germline CDR1 and CDR2 sequences are MGHRA and YSYEKL. This receptor was identified in a human donor with non-small cell lung cancer that progressed on radiotherapy plus ipilimumab. The J gene is TRBJ2-2, the V gene TRBV4-1; the D gene is possibly TRBD2 (6 bases). This specimen was peripheral blood, taken from a patient treated with radiotherapy plus ipilimumab. CDR3 nucleotide sequence: TGCGCCAGCAGCCAAGATAATTTGGAGGGGCCCTACACCGGGGAGCTGTTTTTT. Protein product: CASSQDNLEGPYTGELFF.